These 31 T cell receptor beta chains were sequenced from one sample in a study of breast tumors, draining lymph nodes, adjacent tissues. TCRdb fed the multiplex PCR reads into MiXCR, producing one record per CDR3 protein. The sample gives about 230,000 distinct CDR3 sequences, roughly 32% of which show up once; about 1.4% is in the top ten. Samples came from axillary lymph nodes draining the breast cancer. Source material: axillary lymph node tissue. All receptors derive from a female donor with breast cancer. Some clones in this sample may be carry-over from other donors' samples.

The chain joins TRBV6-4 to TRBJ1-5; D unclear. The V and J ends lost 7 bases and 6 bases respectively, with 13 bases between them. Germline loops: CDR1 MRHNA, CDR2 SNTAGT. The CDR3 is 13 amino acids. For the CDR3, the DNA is TGTGCCAGCATCGGTGGGCAGGCTCAGCCCCAGCATTTT. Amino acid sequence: CASIGGQAQPQHF.

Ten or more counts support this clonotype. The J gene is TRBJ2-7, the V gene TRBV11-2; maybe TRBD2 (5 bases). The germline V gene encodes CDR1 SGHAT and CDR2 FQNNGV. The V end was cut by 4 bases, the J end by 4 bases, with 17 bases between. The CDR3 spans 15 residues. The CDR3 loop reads CASSSRTLGRYEQYF. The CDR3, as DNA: TGTGCCAGCAGCTCTAGAACTCTGGGGAGATACGAGCAGTACTTC. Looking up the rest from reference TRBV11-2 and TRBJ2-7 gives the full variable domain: EAGVAQSPRYKIIEKRQSVAFWCNPISGHATLYWYQQILGQGPKLLIQFQNNGVVDDSQLPKDRFSAERLKGVDSTLKIQPAKLEDSAVYLCASSSRTLGRYEQYFGPGTRLTVT.

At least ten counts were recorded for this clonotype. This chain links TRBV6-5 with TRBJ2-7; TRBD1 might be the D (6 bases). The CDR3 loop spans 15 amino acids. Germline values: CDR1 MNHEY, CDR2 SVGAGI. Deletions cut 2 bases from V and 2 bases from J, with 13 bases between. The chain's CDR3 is CASSYRTAAAYEQYF. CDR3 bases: TGTGCCAGCAGTTACAGGACAGCCGCTGCCTACGAGCAGTACTTC.

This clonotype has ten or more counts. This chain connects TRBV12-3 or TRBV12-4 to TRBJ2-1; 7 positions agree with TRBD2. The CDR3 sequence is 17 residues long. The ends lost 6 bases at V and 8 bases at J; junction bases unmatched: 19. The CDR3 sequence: CASSPVIPGGRSDEQFF. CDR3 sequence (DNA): TGTGCCAGCAGCCCAGTAATTCCGGGAGGACGATCGGATGAGCAGTTCTTC.

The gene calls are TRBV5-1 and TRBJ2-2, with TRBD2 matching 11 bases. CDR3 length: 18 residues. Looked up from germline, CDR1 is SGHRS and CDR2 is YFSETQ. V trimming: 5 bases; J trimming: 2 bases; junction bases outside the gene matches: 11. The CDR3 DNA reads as TGCGCCAGCAGGCTACGGGGGACTAGCGGCACTAACACCGGGGAGCTGTTTTTT. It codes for CASRLRGTSGTNTGELFF.

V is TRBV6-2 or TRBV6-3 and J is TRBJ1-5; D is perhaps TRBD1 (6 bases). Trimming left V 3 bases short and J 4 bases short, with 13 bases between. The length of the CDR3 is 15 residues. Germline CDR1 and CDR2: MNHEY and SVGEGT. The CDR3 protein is CASSYEQGINQPQHF. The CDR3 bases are TGTGCCAGCAGTTATGAACAGGGAATAAATCAGCCCCAGCATTTT.

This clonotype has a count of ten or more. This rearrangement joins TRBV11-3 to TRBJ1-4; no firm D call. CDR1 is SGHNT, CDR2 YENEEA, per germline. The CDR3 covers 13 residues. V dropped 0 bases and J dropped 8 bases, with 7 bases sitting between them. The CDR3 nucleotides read TGTGCCAGCAGCTTAGATCGAGACGAAAAACTGTTTTTT. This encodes CASSLDRDEKLFF.

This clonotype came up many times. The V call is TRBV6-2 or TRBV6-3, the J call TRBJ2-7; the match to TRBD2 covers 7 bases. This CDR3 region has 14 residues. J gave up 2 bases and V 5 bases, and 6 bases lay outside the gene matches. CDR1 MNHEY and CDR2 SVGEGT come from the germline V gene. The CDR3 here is CASSHPSGTYEQYF. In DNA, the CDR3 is TGTGCCAGCAGTCACCCCAGCGGGACCTACGAGCAGTACTTC.

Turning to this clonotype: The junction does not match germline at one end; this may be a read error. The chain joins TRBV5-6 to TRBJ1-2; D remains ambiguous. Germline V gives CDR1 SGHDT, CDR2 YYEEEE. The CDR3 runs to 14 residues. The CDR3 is CAGSLVAANYGYTF. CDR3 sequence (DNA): TGTGCCGGCAGCTTGGTGGCGGCGAACTATGGCTACACCTTC.

The CDR3 sequence is CASSPAGAHTGELFF. CDR3 DNA sequence: TGTGCCAGCTCACCGGCAGGGGCCCACACCGGGGAGCTGTTTTTT. The rearrangement joins TRBV18 to TRBJ2-2; possibly TRBD1 for D (6 bases). This CDR3 spans 15 amino acids. Between the trimmed V and J ends, which lost 3 bases and 3 bases, there was a span of 11 bases. Per the germline V gene, CDR1 is KGHSH and CDR2 is LQKENI. Supplemented by reference TRBV18 and TRBJ2-2, the full variable domain reads NAGVMQNPRHLVRRRGQEARLRCSPMKGHSHVYWYRQLPEEGLKFMVYLQKENIIDESGMPKERFSAEFPKEGPSILRIQQVVRGDSAAYFCASSPAGAHTGELFFGEGSRLTVL.

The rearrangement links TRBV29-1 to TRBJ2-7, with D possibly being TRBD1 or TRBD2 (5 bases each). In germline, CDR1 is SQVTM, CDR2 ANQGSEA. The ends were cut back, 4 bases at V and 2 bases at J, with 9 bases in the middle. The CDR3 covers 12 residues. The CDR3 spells CSVAGGTYEQYF. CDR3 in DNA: TGCAGCGTTGCTGGGGGTACCTACGAGCAGTACTTC.

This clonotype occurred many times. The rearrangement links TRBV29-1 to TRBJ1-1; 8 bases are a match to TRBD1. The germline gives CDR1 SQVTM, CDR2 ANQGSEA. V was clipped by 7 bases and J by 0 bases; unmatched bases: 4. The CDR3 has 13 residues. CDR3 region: CSARTGMNTEAFF. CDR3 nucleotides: TGCAGCGCACGGACAGGGATGAACACTGAAGCTTTCTTT.

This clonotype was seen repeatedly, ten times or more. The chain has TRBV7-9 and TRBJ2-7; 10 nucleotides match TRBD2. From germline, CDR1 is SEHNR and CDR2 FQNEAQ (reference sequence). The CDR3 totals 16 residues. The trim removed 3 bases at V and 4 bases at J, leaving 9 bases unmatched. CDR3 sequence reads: CASSLSSGRDRYEQYF. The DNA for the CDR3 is TGTGCCAGCAGCTTGTCTAGCGGGAGAGACAGGTACGAGCAGTACTTC.

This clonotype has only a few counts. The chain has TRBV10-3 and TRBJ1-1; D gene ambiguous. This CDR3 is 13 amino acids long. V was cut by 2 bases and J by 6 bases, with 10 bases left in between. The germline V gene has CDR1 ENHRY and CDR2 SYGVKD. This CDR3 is CAISEPWVAEAFF. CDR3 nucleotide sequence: TGTGCCATCAGTGAGCCGTGGGTAGCTGAAGCTTTCTTT.

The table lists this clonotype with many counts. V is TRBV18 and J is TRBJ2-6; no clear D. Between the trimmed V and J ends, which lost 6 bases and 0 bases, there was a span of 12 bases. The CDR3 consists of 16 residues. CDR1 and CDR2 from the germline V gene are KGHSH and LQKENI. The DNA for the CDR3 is TGTGCCAGCTCCAAAGAACAGAGCTCTGGGGCCAACGTCCTGACTTTC. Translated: CASSKEQSSGANVLTF. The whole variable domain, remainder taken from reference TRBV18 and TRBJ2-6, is NAGVMQNPRHLVRRRGQEARLRCSPMKGHSHVYWYRQLPEEGLKFMVYLQKENIIDESGMPKERFSAEFPKEGPSILRIQQVVRGDSAAYFCASSKEQSSGANVLTFGAGSRLTVL.

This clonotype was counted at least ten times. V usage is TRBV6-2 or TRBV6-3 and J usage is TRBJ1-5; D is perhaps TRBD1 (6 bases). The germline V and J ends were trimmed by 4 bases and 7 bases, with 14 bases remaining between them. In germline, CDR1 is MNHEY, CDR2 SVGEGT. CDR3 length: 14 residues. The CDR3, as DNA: TGTGCCAGCAGTTCTAACAGGGCGGAGCAGCCCCAGCATTTT. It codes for CASSSNRAEQPQHF.

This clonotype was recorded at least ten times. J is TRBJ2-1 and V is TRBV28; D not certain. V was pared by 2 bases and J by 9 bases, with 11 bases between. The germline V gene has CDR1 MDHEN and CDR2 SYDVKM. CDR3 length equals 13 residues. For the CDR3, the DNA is TGTGCCAGCAGTTTAAGGCCGCTGGCTGAGCAGTTCTTC. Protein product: CASSLRPLAEQFF.

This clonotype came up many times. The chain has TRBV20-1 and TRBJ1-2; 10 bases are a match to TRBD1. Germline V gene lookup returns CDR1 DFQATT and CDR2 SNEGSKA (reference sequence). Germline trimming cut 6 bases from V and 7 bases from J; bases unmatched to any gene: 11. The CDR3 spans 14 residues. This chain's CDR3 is CSAQQPGQGLGYTF. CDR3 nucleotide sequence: TGCAGTGCACAGCAACCGGGACAGGGGCTTGGCTACACCTTC.

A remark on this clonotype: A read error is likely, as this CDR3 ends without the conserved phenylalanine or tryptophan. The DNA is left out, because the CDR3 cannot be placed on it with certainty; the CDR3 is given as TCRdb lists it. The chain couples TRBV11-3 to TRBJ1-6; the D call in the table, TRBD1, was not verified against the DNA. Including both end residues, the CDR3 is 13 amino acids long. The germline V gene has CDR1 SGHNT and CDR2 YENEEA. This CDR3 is CASSTDARRPIHL.

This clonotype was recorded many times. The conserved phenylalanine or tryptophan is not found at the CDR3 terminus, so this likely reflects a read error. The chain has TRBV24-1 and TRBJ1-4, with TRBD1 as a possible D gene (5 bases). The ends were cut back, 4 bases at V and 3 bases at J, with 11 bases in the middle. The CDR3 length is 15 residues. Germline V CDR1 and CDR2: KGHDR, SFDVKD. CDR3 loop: CATSESGTPNEKLFL. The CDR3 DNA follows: TGTGCCACCAGTGAAAGTGGGACCCCTAATGAAAAACTGTTTCTT.

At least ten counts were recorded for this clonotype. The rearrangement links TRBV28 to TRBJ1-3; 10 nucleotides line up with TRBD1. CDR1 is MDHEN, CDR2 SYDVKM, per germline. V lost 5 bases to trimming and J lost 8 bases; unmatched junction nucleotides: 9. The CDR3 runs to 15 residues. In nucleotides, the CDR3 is TGTGCCAGCAGTGACCCGGGACAGGGGATAGACACCATATATTTT. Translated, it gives CASSDPGQGIDTIYF.

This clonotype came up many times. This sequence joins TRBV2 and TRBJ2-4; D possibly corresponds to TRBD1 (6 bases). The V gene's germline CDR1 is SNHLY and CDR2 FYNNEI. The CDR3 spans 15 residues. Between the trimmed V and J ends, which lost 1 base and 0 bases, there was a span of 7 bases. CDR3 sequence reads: CASSEDREAKNIQYF. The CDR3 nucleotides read TGTGCCAGCAGTGAAGACAGGGAAGCCAAAAACATTCAGTACTTC.

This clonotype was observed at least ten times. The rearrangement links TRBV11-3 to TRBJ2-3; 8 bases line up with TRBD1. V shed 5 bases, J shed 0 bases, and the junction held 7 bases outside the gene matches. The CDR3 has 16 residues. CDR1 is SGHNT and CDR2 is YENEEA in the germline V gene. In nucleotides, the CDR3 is TGTGCCAGCAGCAGCCGGACAGGGATGAGCACAGATACGCAGTATTTT. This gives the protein CASSSRTGMSTDTQYF.

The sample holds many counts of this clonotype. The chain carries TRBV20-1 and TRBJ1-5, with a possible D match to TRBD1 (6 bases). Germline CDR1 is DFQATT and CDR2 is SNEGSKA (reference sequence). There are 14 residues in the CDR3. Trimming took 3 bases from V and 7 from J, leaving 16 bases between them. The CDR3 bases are TGCAGTGCTAGTAGGGACCCTCAGGGGCAGCCCCAGCATTTT. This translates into CSASRDPQGQPQHF.

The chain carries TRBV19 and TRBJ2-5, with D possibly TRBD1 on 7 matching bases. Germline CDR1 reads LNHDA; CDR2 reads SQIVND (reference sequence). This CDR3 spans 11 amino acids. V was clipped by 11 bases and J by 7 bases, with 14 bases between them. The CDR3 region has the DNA TGTGCCGGAGGGCAGGGGGGGACCCAGTACTTC. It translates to CAGGQGGTQYF.

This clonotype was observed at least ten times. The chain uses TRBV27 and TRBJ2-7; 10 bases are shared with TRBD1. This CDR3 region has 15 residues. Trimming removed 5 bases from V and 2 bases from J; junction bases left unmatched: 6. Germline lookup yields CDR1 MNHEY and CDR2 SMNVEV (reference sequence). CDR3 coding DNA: TGTGCCAGCAGTCATGGACAGGGGGGTCCCTACGAGCAGTACTTC. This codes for CASSHGQGGPYEQYF.

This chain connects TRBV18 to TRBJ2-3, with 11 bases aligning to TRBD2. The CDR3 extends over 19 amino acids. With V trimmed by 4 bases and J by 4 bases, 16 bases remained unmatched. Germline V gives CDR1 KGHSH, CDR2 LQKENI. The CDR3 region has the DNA TGTGCCAGCTCACAGAGGTCGACTAGCGGGACGTCGTGGGCAGATACGCAGTATTTT. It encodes CASSQRSTSGTSWADTQYF.

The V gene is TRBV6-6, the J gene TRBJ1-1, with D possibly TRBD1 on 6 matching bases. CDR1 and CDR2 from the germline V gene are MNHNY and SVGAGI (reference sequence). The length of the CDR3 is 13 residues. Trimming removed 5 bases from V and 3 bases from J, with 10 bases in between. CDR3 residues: CASSNQGYTEAFF. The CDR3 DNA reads TGTGCCAGCAGTAATCAGGGGTACACTGAAGCTTTCTTT.

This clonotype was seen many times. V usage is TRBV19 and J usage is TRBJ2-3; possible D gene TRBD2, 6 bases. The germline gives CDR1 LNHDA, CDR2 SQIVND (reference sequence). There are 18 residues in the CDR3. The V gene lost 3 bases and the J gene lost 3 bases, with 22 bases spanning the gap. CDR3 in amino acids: CASSMSAGSRETTDTQYF. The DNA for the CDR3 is TGTGCCAGTAGTATGTCGGCGGGAAGTCGGGAAACGACAGATACGCAGTATTTT.

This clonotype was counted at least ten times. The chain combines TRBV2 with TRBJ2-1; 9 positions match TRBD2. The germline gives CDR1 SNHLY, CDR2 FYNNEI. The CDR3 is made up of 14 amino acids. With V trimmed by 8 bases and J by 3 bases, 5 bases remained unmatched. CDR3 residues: CASSQAGGYNEQFF. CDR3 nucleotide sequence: TGTGCCAGCTCCCAAGCGGGAGGCTACAATGAGCAGTTCTTC.

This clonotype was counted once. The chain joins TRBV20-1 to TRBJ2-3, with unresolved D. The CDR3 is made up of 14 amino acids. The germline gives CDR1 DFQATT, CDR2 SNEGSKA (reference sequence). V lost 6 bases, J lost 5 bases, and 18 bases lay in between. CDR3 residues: CSASSPPSVDTQYF. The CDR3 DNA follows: TGCAGTGCCAGCTCACCACCGTCGGTAGATACGCAGTATTTT.